This T cell receptor (beta chain) was obtained from a study of cytomegalovirus exposure and HLA in healthy donors. On this clone: Its antigen is currently unknown.

V was pared by 8 bases and J by 3 bases, with 14 bases between. This CDR3 contains 13 residues. The germline CDR1 and CDR2 sequences are MNHNS and SASEGT. Study observations and caveats: A later analysis reported that several of the most significant clusters appeared to be linked to common viral pathogens, among them Epstein-Barr virus.

The PCR ran on 60 Vbeta and 13 Jbeta primers. Assay: immunoSEQ multiplex PCR; the TCRdb copy retains only in-frame clones and omits some. The sample totals 130,000 or so clones. The clonotype comes from a woman aged 40 to 49 in good health and CMV-seropositive. The J gene is TRBJ2-7, the V gene TRBV6-1, with D tentatively TRBD1 (5 bases). Input material: PBMCs. The CDR3 reads CASLRQIGYEQYF. DNA of the CDR3: TGTGCCAGCTTACGACAGATAGGCTACGAGCAGTACTTC.